This TCR beta chain was sequenced during a study of cytomegalovirus exposure and HLA in healthy donors. The wider study: Of 350 to 400 genotyped donors, 80% to 85% grouped in the Caucasian-associated ancestry cluster.

Germline CDR1 is SGHRS and CDR2 is YFSETQ. This CDR3 contains 14 residues. Use of 60 Vbeta and 13 Jbeta primers characterized the PCR. As handled by the study authors: Roughly 10 million shared chains were among about 80 million unique TCR beta chains counted in a later analysis. The table came from immunoSEQ multiplex PCR; TCRdb's copy has only in-frame clones and leaves some out. The V and J calls and clone size are taken from that table; D and trimming were inferred from the DNA. Among about 140,000 clones listed, 77% were seen once. The chain links TRBV5-1 to TRBJ2-5, with TRBD1 matching 7 bases. The last part of the DNA fits TRBJ2-7 better; the J call may be wrong. This receptor was obtained from a female donor in good health and CMV-seronegative. The sequencing input was PBMCs. The CDR3 is CASSLAGQPVEQYF. DNA of the CDR3: TGCGCCAGCAGCTTGGCGGGACAGCCTGTCGAGCAGTACTTC.